This T cell receptor (beta chain) was sequenced for a study of blood T cell repertoires in COVID-19. CDR3 size: 18 residues. Trimming removed 3 bases at V and 0 bases at J, with 18 bases between. Germline CDR1 reads SEHNR; CDR2 reads FQNEAQ (reference sequence). Method: immunoSEQ multiplex PCR; TCRdb's copy keeps in-frame clones and lacks some. The data contain around 160,000 clones, about nine tenths of them singletons. The source of this sequence is a man aged 55 to 70 with active or convalescent COVID-19. The chain employs TRBV7-9 and TRBJ1-3, with D uncertain. The sample consisted of peripheral blood. The CDR3 coding sequence is TGTGCCAGCAGCTTTCTACGCGTCACGACAAGCTCTGGAAACACCATATATTTT. Amino acid sequence: CASSFLRVTTSSGNTIYF.